The 8 T cell receptor beta chains given below trace back to one sample, sequenced in a study of T cell repertoires in cytomegalovirus infection. TCRdb redid the calling of the reads with MiXCR, one entry per CDR3 protein. The sample lists 380,000 or so distinct CDR3 sequences, around a third occurring once. These TCRs are of unknown antigen specificity. The specimen comprised cultured PBMCs, sampled from culture after CMV antigen stimulation. All receptors derive from a human donor in good health (CMV status not recorded). Some clones in this sample may be carry-over from other donors' samples.

This clonotype was observed a handful of times. The genes are TRBV7-9 and TRBJ1-6; D unresolved. The CDR3 contains 13 residues. Trimming removed 1 base at V and 4 bases at J, with 2 bases between. Germline CDR1 SEHNR, CDR2 FQNEAQ (reference sequence). CDR3 sequence: CASSLGYNSPLHF. CDR3 in DNA: TGTGCCAGCAGCTTAGGATATAATTCACCCCTCCACTTT. Drawing the rest from reference TRBV7-9 and TRBJ1-6, the complete variable domain is DTGVSQNPRHKITKRGQNVTFRCDPISEHNRLYWYRQTLGQGPEFLTYFQNEAQLEKSRLLSDRFSAERPKGSFSTLEIQRTEQGDSAMYLCASSLGYNSPLHFGNGTRLTVT.

This clonotype was recorded a few times. This rearrangement joins TRBV7-3 to TRBJ1-1; D gene unclear. V lost 8 bases to trimming and J lost 5 bases, with 15 bases between them. CDR1 and CDR2 from the germline V gene are SGHTA and FQGTGA. CDR3 length: 13 residues. The CDR3 is CASEPLLRTEAFF. The CDR3 DNA reads as TGTGCCAGCGAACCCTTATTGAGGACTGAAGCTTTCTTT.

This clonotype was seen repeatedly, ten times or more. The chain recombines TRBV7-2 with TRBJ2-3, with D possibly being TRBD2 (6 bases). Germline V gives CDR1 SGHTA, CDR2 FQGNSA. V shed 2 bases and J shed 1 base, with 13 bases lying between them. CDR3 length equals 16 residues. This CDR3 reads CASSLQRRGGTDTQYF. The CDR3 region has the DNA TGTGCCAGCAGCTTACAGCGGCGGGGCGGCACAGATACGCAGTATTTT.

The chain links TRBV27 to TRBJ1-2, with D tentatively TRBD1 (5 bases). CDR1 and CDR2 from the germline V gene are MNHEY and SMNVEV (reference sequence). The CDR3 runs to 17 residues. V shed 0 bases and J shed 3 bases, with 17 bases lying between them. DNA of the CDR3: TGTGCCAGCAGTTTATCGAAGACAGCCCGATCCTACTATGGCTACACCTTC. Translated: CASSLSKTARSYYGYTF.

This clonotype was detected once. At one end the junction does not follow the germline gene, possibly because of a read error. The chain links TRBV12-5 to TRBJ1-3; 9 bases map to TRBD1. CDR1 LGHNT and CDR2 FRNRAP come from the germline V gene. The CDR3 totals 14 residues. The CDR3 here is CASGLVTGGSTIYF. The CDR3, as DNA: TGTGCTAGTGGTTTGGTGACAGGGGGAAGCACCATATATTTT.

This clonotype was detected many times. This rearrangement joins TRBV7-2 to TRBJ2-1, with 7 bases aligning to TRBD2. V lost 4 bases, J lost 4 bases, and 7 bases stayed unmatched. The CDR3 has 15 amino acids. Per germline, CDR1 SGHTA and CDR2 FQGNSA. The CDR3 here is CASSSQSGRYNEQFF. The CDR3 coding sequence is TGTGCCAGCAGCTCCCAGTCCGGGAGGTACAATGAGCAGTTCTTC. Filled out from reference TRBV7-2 and TRBJ2-1, the complete variable domain reads GAGVSQSPSNKVTEKGKDVELRCDPISGHTALYWYRQSLGQGLEFLIYFQGNSAPDKSGLPSDRFSAERTGGSVSTLTIQRTQQEDSAVYLCASSSQSGRYNEQFFGPGTRLTVL.

The chain links TRBV28 to TRBJ1-5, with D perhaps TRBD1 (5 bases). Germline V CDR1 and CDR2: MDHEN, SYDVKM. V lost 6 bases to trimming and J lost 12 bases, with 15 bases between them. There are 12 residues in the CDR3. CDR3 in amino acids: CASSPGTRLQHF. CDR3 coding DNA: TGTGCCAGCAGCCCAGGGACCAGGCTCCAGCATTTT. The full variable domain, with the rest looked up from reference TRBV28 and TRBJ1-5, is DVKVTQSSRYLVKRTGEKVFLECVQDMDHENMFWYRQDPGLGLRLIYFSYDVKMKEKGDIPEGYSVSREKKERFSLILESASTNQTSMYLCASSPGTRLQHFGDGTRLSIL.

The chain employs TRBV27 and TRBJ2-1; possible D gene TRBD2, 6 bases. Germline CDR1 and CDR2: MNHEY and SMNVEV (reference sequence). Trimming removed 2 bases from V and 6 bases from J, with 17 bases in between. This CDR3 region has 16 residues. The CDR3 protein is CASSLRSTSGSNEQFF. The CDR3 bases are TGTGCCAGCAGTTTACGATCGACTAGTGGTTCCAATGAGCAGTTCTTC.